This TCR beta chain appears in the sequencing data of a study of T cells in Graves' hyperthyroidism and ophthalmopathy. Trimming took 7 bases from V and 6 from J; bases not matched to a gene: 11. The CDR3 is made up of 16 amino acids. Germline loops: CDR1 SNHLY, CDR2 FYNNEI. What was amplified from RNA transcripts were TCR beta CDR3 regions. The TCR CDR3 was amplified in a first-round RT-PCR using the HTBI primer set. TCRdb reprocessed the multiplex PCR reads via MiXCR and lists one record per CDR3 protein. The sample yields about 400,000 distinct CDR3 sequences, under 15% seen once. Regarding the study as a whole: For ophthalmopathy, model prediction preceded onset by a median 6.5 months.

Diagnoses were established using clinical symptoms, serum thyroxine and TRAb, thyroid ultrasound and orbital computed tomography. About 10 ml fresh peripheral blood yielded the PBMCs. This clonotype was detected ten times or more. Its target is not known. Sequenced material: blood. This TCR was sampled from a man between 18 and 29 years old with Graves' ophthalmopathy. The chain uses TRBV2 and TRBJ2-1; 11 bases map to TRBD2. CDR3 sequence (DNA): TGTGCCAGCAACTTCACTAGCGGGGGCCCTTCCAATGAGCAGTTCTTC. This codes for CASNFTSGGPSNEQFF.